Listed here are 10 T cell receptor beta chains from one sample, sequenced in a study of HIV-infected children after antiretroviral therapy interruption. A 3' RACE protocol on RNA, with unique molecular identifiers, produced the TCR library. MiXCR was run by TCRdb on the 3' RACE reads, yielding one entry per CDR3 protein. The table records about 37,000 distinct CDR3 sequences, under 8% of them present only once. The sample's treatment: PENTA 11 planned treatment interruption arm or continuous ART arm. The sequencing used CD45RA+ CD4+ T cells from PBMCs, pooled from several time points, collected from a donor given antiretroviral therapy, either interrupted or continuous. The subset is: naive CD4+ CD45RA+ CD45RO- T cells. All receptors derive from a pool of human donors with HIV.

This clonotype was observed at least ten times. The J gene is TRBJ2-1, the V gene TRBV6-6; 7 nucleotides align to TRBD2. The CDR3 has 14 amino acids. Losses at the gene ends were 8 bases for V and 9 bases for J; bases not matched to a gene: 13. Looked up from germline, CDR1 is MNHNY and CDR2 is SVGAGI (reference sequence). CDR3 protein: CASGLGGNYAEQFF. The CDR3 coding sequence is TGTGCCAGCGGGCTGGGGGGGAACTATGCTGAGCAGTTCTTC.

This clonotype was observed a handful of times. One end of the junction fails to match germline, which may point to a read error. The V and J genes are TRBV2 and TRBJ2-1, with 8 bases aligning to TRBD2. CDR1 and CDR2 from the germline V gene are SNHLY and FYNNEI. The CDR3 covers 13 residues. CDR3 loop: CASSESGLGFSGF. The CDR3 DNA is TGTGCCAGCAGTGAATCGGGACTAGGGTTTTCGGGCTTC. Looking up the rest from reference TRBV2 and TRBJ2-1 gives the full variable domain: EPEVTQTPSHQVTQMGQEVILRCVPISNHLYFYWYRQILGQKVEFLVSFYNNEISEKSEIFDDQFSVERPDGSNFTLKIRSTKLEDSAMYFCASSESGLGFSGFGPGTRLTVL.

The chain combines TRBV6-2 or TRBV6-3 with TRBJ1-5; D possibly corresponds to TRBD1 (6 bases). Germline CDR1 is MNHEY and CDR2 is SVGEGT. The CDR3 totals 13 residues. Deletions cut 8 bases from V and 7 bases from J, with 15 bases between. In DNA, the CDR3 is TGTGCCAGCGGCCCTGCGGGGGGCCAGCCCCAGCATTTT. Amino acid sequence: CASGPAGGQPQHF.

V gene TRBV24-1 combines with J gene TRBJ1-1, with a possible D match to TRBD1 (6 bases). Deletions cut 7 bases from V and 1 base from J, with 12 bases between. Per the germline V gene, CDR1 is KGHDR and CDR2 is SFDVKD. The CDR3 is 14 amino acids. The CDR3 DNA sequence: TGTGCCACCAGCCAAGGGACACCGAACACTGAAGCTTTCTTT. Translating it yields CATSQGTPNTEAFF.

The sample holds a few counts of this clonotype. The rearrangement joins TRBV14 to TRBJ1-6; no clear D gene. The V end lost 1 base, the J end lost 10 bases, and 11 bases lay between the germline ends. Germline V lookup: CDR1 SGHDN, CDR2 FVKESK. There are 14 residues in the CDR3. For the CDR3, the DNA is TGTGCCAGCAGCCAAGTTTCTGGGAAATCACCCCTCCACTTT. It specifies CASSQVSGKSPLHF. The full variable domain, its missing parts supplied by reference TRBV14 and TRBJ1-6, is EAGVTQFPSHSVIEKGQTVTLRCDPISGHDNLYWYRRVMGKEIKFLLHFVKESKQDESGMPNNRFLAERTGGTYSTLKVQPAELEDSGVYFCASSQVSGKSPLHFGNGTRLTVT.

The genes are TRBV4-3 and TRBJ1-1, with TRBD1 matching 8 bases. The V gene's germline CDR1 is LGHNA and CDR2 YSLEER. The CDR3 has 15 residues. Trimming took 0 bases from V and 9 from J; bases not matched to a gene: 9. In DNA, the CDR3 is TGCGCCAGCAGCCAAGACCAGGGGGCCCGCAGGAAAGCTTTCTTT. Its translation: CASSQDQGARRKAFF.

This clonotype was recorded many times. A read error may produce the germline difference seen at one junction end. The genes are TRBV13 and TRBJ1-4; the D gene is possibly TRBD1 (6 bases). This CDR3 spans 18 amino acids. Germline V lookup: CDR1 PRHDT, CDR2 FYEKMQ (reference sequence). The CDR3 nucleotides are TGTGCCAGCTCTCCCGGGACTGGGGGGGCGCTAAGTGCAGAAACGCTGTATTTT. Its protein product is CASSPGTGGALSAETLYF.

In this sample, this clonotype turned up many times. The chain combines TRBV6-6 with TRBJ1-6; D is unclear. Germline CDR1 MNHNY, CDR2 SVGAGI (reference sequence). V lost 7 bases and J lost 12, with 13 bases in between. The CDR3 length is 12 residues. CDR3 loop: CASTLSGEPLHF. The CDR3 DNA reads TGTGCCAGCACCCTTTCTGGTGAACCCCTCCACTTT.

This clonotype was detected many times. CDR3 protein: CASSASHRLPYEQYF. As DNA, the CDR3 is TGTGCCAGCAGCGCCTCCCACCGACTCCCATACGAGCAGTACTTC. V usage is TRBV9 and J usage is TRBJ2-7, with D unresolved. Germline V gene sequence: CDR1 SGDLS, CDR2 YYNGEE. The CDR3 covers 15 residues. The V end was cut by 3 bases, the J end by 4 bases, with 17 bases between.

This clonotype has a count of ten or more. The chain employs TRBV29-1 and TRBJ1-3; unclear D gene. V was clipped by 2 bases and J by 0 bases, with 8 bases between them. CDR1 and CDR2 from the germline V gene are SQVTM and ANQGSEA. CDR3 length: 14 amino acids. CDR3 amino acids: CSVENPPSGNTIYF. Here the CDR3 DNA reads TGCAGCGTTGAAAACCCCCCCTCTGGAAACACCATATATTTT.